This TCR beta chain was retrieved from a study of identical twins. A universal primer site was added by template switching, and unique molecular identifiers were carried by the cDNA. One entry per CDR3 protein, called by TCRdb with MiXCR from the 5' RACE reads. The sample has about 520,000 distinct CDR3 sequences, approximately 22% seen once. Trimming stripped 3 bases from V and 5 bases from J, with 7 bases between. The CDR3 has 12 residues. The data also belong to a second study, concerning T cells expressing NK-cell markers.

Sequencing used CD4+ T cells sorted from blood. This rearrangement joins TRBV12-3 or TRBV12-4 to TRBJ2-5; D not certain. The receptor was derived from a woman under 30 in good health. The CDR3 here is CASSFLRETQYF. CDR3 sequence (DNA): TGTGCCAGCAGTTTCCTCCGGGAGACCCAGTACTTC.